In its sample, the clone carrying this T cell receptor (beta chain) was seen once. From germline, CDR1 is SGHAT and CDR2 FQDESV (reference sequence). The junction had 4 bases not matched to a gene; V was cut back by 1 base and J by 4 bases. The CDR3 totals 15 residues. This entry is derived from a study of blood T cell repertoires in COVID-19. TCRdb's table, derived via immunoSEQ multiplex PCR, lists solely in-frame clones and lacks some. This repertoire shows some 58,000 clones, 80% to 90% found once; its top ten account for about 3%. The V and J genes are TRBV11-1 and TRBJ2-1; 7 bases fit TRBD2. Sequencing was done on a sample of peripheral blood. The TCR sequence derives from a human donor in a cohort sampled during active COVID-19. The CDR3 reads CASSLGSGSYNEQFF. The CDR3 DNA is TGTGCCAGCAGCTTAGGTAGCGGGTCATACAATGAGCAGTTCTTC.